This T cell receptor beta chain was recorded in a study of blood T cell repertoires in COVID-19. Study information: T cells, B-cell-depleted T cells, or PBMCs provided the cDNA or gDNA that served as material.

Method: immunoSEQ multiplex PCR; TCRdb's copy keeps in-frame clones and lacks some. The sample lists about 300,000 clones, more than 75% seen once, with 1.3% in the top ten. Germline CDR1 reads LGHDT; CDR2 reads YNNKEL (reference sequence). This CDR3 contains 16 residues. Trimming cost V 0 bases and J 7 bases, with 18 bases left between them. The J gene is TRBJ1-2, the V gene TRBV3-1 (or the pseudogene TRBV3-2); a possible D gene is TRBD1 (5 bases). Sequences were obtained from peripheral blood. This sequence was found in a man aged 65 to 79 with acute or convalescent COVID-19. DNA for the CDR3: TGTGCCAGCAGCCAAGATCTCCTACGGGGGGTTGGTGGCTACACCTTC. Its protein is CASSQDLLRGVGGYTF.